One T cell receptor (beta chain) is described in this entry. This clonotype has just a few counts. This receptor's antigen is unknown. Base quality data are lacking; no much larger clone is found one base away. These data are taken from a study of early T cells in non-severe SARS-CoV-2 infection listed by TCRdb under 2021. Looking at the study overall: Because TCR sequencing relied on bulk RNA taken from unsorted whole blood, pairing of alpha and beta chains was not possible. Broader findings and caveats from the paper: VDJdb matching was skewed toward anti-spike CD8 responses and likely underestimated virus-specific expansions, missing private and CD4 specificities.

The library was generated by 5' RACE. Instrument used: NextSeq 500. To correct for sequencing error and PCR bias, the TCR library protocol tagged individual cDNA molecules with unique molecular identifiers. Both TCR alpha and beta chains were sequenced, and tight co-correlation was observed between alpha and beta sequence abundances in each sample. The original pipeline was this. Decombinator V4 was used to annotate TCR sequences for V gene, J gene and CDR3. Expanded TCRs were defined as changing significantly between any two time points under a Poisson model with p below 0.0001. TCR abundances were normalised to the total number of TCRs sequenced in each sample and reported as counts per million. TRAV1-2 paired with TRAJ12, TRAJ20 or TRAJ33 defined MAIT TCRs, while TRAV10 paired with TRAJ18 defined iNKT TCRs. A search of VDJdb, accessed on 1 November 2021, was run for TCRs annotated to CMV, EBV and SARS-CoV-2, with TCRs annotated for multiple antigens excluded. The public reads were reanalyzed by TCRdb: fastp trimming at Q25, MiXCR alignment, in-frame beta chains only. Every CDR3 protein is listed once, alongside the most common genes and DNA of its rows. The V and J calls were not made by the authors but by TCRdb's processing. The sample has approximately 65,000 distinct CDR3 sequences on record, less than 15% of them singletons. Roughly 4.2% of the sample is in the top ten clones.

This was a case-control study nested in a cohort of healthcare workers in London, UK, who had nasopharyngeal swab PCR tests and blood samples taken every week. Healthcare workers were recruited during the week of the UK lockdown, between 23 and 31 March 2020, and followed weekly for up to 16 weeks. According to the germline V gene, CDR1 reads MGHDK and CDR2 reads SYGVNS. Measured from the cysteine to the phenylalanine, the CDR3 is 16 residues long. The CDR3 DNA has 48 bases and is translated from base 1. Relative to germline, V is missing 3 bases and J is missing 1 base, with 6 bases of the junction outside any gene match.

The sequence was obtained from an adult who was a healthcare worker with PCR-confirmed SARS-CoV-2 infection or an uninfected control (not recorded which). In this chain, TRBV25-1 is recombined with TRBJ1-2; 9 central bases correspond to TRBD1. The sequencing input was whole blood. In nucleotides, the sequence is TGTGCCAGCAGTGACGGGACAGGGCTCGTTAACTATGGCTACACCTTC. Translated, this gives CASSDGTGLVNYGYTF.